This is a list of T cell receptor beta chains from one sample in a study of T cell repertoires in cytomegalovirus infection. TCRdb called the reads again in MiXCR, with one record for every CDR3 protein. The table has about 210,000 distinct CDR3 sequences, around 6.6% seen once. The sample comprised PBMCs. The receptors stem from a human donor in good health (CMV status not recorded). Some clones in this sample may be carry-over from other donors' samples. The CDR3 runs from the conserved cysteine through the conserved F or W. D genes are given only for firm matches. Expanded clones get a size class; other rows say once, few or many, or leave the size out.

J gene,clone size,D gene,V gene,CDR3 DNA,CDR3 protein
TRBJ1-4,many,NA,TRBV29-1,TGCAGCGTTAAGGTGGATGAAAAACTGTTTTTT,CSVKVDEKLFF
TRBJ1-1,many,TRBD1,TRBV20-1,TGCAGTGCTAGAGCCCGGGACAGGCCACCGAACACTGAAGCTTTCTTT,CSARARDRPPNTEAFF
TRBJ2-1,many,NA,TRBV30,TGTGCCTGGATAGTAGCGGACTACAATGAGCAGTTCTTC,CAWIVADYNEQFF
TRBJ1-2,many,TRBD1,TRBV6-2/TRBV6-3,TGTGCCAGCAGTACAGGGGTCTATGGCTACACCTTC,CASSTGVYGYTF
TRBJ2-5,many,TRBD2,TRBV7-2,TGTGCCAGCAGCTCCTCCGGACTAGCGGGGCAAGAGACCCAGTACTTC,CASSSSGLAGQETQYF
TRBJ2-7,many,NA,TRBV2,TGTGCCAGCAGTGAAGGGGGCAGGGGCGGGTACGAGCAGTACTTC,CASSEGGRGGYEQYF
TRBJ1-1,few,NA,TRBV20-1,TGCAGTGCTAGAGATCCCTTATCAGGGGACAACACTGAAGCTTTCTTT,CSARDPLSGDNTEAFF
TRBJ1-5,many,TRBD1,TRBV6-1,TGTGCCAGCAGTCCCTCCGACAGGGTGGAACAGCCCCAGCATTTT,CASSPSDRVEQPQHF
TRBJ2-6,many,NA,TRBV19,TGTGCCAGCGATTCTGGGGCCAACGTCCTGACTTTC,CASDSGANVLTF
TRBJ2-1,many,NA,TRBV7-2,TGTGCCAGCAGTAACCCACCGGGCAATGAGCAGTTCTTC,CASSNPPGNEQFF
TRBJ1-1,many,NA,TRBV30,TGTGCCAGCCAATTATACACTGAAGCTTTCTTT,CASQLYTEAFF
TRBJ2-1,many,NA,TRBV19,TGTGCCAGTAGCATTTCGACAGGAGGTTCCTACAATGAGCAGTTCTTC,CASSISTGGSYNEQFF
TRBJ1-5,many,NA,TRBV7-2,TGTGCCAGCAGCCCGTCGGCTGGGAATCAGCCCCAGCATTTT,CASSPSAGNQPQHF
TRBJ1-5,NA,NA,TRBV15,TGTGCCACCAGCAGAGAAATGGGGAATCAGCCCCAGCATTTT,CATSREMGNQPQHF
TRBJ2-2,many,TRBD1,TRBV29-1,TGCAGCGTTGCCACCTCCGGGACAGGGAACACCGGGGAGCTGTTTTTT,CSVATSGTGNTGELFF
TRBJ1-4,many,NA,TRBV4-2,TGTGCCAGCAGCCAAGTCGGGGTCAGGGGCGGAACTAATGAAAAACTGTTTTTT,CASSQVGVRGGTNEKLFF
TRBJ1-1,many,TRBD1,TRBV11-2,TGTGCCAGCAGCTTCAACAGGGGTAACACTGAAGCTTTCTTT,CASSFNRGNTEAFF
TRBJ2-3,many,NA,TRBV11-2,TGTGCTTACACGGCGGGCTACACAGATACGCAGTATTTT,CAYTAGYTDTQYF
TRBJ1-5,many,NA,TRBV7-2,TGTGCCAGCAGCTTGGCGAGCAATCAGCCCCAGCATTTT,CASSLASNQPQHF
TRBJ2-1,many,NA,TRBV5-1,TGCGCCAGCAGCCTGGTAGGGACTGAGAACAATGAGCAGTTCTTC,CASSLVGTENNEQFF
TRBJ2-2,many,TRBD1,TRBV7-9,TGTGCCAGCAGCTTACACAGGGGAGAAACCGGGGAGCTGTTTTTT,CASSLHRGETGELFF
TRBJ2-6,many,TRBD1,TRBV19,TGTGCCAGTAGTAGGGGGACAGGGTCGGCTGGGGCCAACGTCCTGACTTTC,CASSRGTGSAGANVLTF